The rows below give T cell receptor beta chains drawn from one sample of a study of cytomegalovirus exposure and HLA in healthy donors. Clones were sequenced by immunoSEQ multiplex PCR, and TCRdb holds only the in-frame ones, with some missing. Here the sample spans nearly 200,000 clones, about 79% being singletons. Sequenced sample: PBMCs. The receptors originated from a boy aged 2 to 9 in good health and CMV-seronegative. The CDR3 runs from the conserved cysteine through the conserved F or W. The D gene is left open where the match is weak. Rows may omit the clone size; those that give it use once, few, many or a size class.

j_gene	abundance	v_gene	d_gene	CDR3nt	CDR3aa
TRBJ1-1	few	TRBV7-9	NA	TGTGCCAGCAGCTTAGTGCAGGAAGCTTTCTTT	CASSLVQEAFF
TRBJ1-1	once	TRBV5-1	TRBD1	TGCGCCAGCAGCCTCACCCCCGCCCCGAACAGGGGGCAGGCTTTCTTT	CASSLTPAPNRGQAFF
TRBJ2-1	NA	TRBV5-6	NA	TGTGCCAGCAGCTTGTACAGGGCGGAGCAGTTCTTC	CASSLYRAEQFF
TRBJ2-3	NA	TRBV12-5	NA	TGTGCTAGTGGTGACGAGGGGGAGCCAGGCCGAGGAGATACGCAGTATTTT	CASGDEGEPGRGDTQYF
TRBJ1-5	NA	TRBV6-6	NA	TGTGCCAGCAGTGGTACGGTCCAGCCCCAGCATTTT	CASSGTVQPQHF
TRBJ2-5	NA	TRBV9	TRBD2	TGTGCCAGCAGCGGGCTCGCGGGGGGGCCGGAGACCCAGTACTTC	CASSGLAGGPETQYF
TRBJ1-2	NA	TRBV6-5	TRBD1	TGTGCCAGCAGTTACCTTGGACAGGGGGCTATCGGCTACACCTTC	CASSYLGQGAIGYTF
TRBJ2-1	NA	TRBV18	TRBD1	TGTGCCAGCTCACCGGGACAGGGGTCTTCGCTTGAGCAGTTCTTC	CASSPGQGSSLEQFF
TRBJ2-7	NA	TRBV4-1	TRBD1	TGCGCCAGCAGCCTAGCGGGACAGGGGCTCTACGAGCAGTACTTC	CASSLAGQGLYEQYF
TRBJ1-2	NA	TRBV10-2	NA	TGCGCCAGCAGTGACCACACCTACTATGGCTACACCTTC	CASSDHTYYGYTF
TRBJ1-3	NA	TRBV7-9	TRBD1	TGTGCCAGCAGGATGACCGGGACAGGCCGCTCTGGAAACACCATATATTTT	CASRMTGTGRSGNTIYF
TRBJ2-7	NA	TRBV6-6	TRBD1	TGTGCCAGCAGACCCCAGACAGGGGACGAGCAGTACTTC	CASRPQTGDEQYF
TRBJ1-2	NA	TRBV5-4	NA	TGTGCCAGCAGCCTCCGGACATTCGTTGACTATGGCTACACCTTC	CASSLRTFVDYGYTF
TRBJ1-2	NA	TRBV2	NA	TGTGCCAGCCGTCTAGGGGCGACGGACTATGGCTACACCTTC	CASRLGATDYGYTF
TRBJ2-1	NA	TRBV19	NA	TGTGCCAGTAGTATGCGGGATTACAATGAGCAGTTCTTC	CASSMRDYNEQFF
TRBJ1-2	few	TRBV21-1	NA	TGTGCCAGCAGCCGCTGTGGACAGGGAGGGTGCTATGGCTACACCTTC	CASSRCGQGGCYGYTF
TRBJ2-1	NA	TRBV7-2	NA	TGTGCCAGCAGCTTAGCTTCGGACAGTTACAATGAGCAGTTCTTC	CASSLASDSYNEQFF
TRBJ1-1	NA	TRBV11-1	TRBD1	TGTGCCAGCAGCTCTACAGGGGCGAACACTGAAGCTTTCTTT	CASSSTGANTEAFF
TRBJ2-3	NA	TRBV4-3	NA	TGCGCCAGCAGCCAAGGCGGGCCGGTAGGAGATACGCAGTATTTT	CASSQGGPVGDTQYF
TRBJ2-2	NA	TRBV9	NA	TGTGCCAGCAGCGCCGGGACAAGTGGGACCGGGGAGCTGTTTTTT	CASSAGTSGTGELFF
TRBJ2-3	once	TRBV5-1	TRBD1	TGCGCCAGCAGCTTAAGACAGGGGGCTAGCACAGATACGCAGTATTTT	CASSLRQGASTDTQYF
TRBJ1-3	few	TRBV19	NA	TGTGCCAGTAGCCCCCCGGGGAGGGGTGGAAGGAACACCATATATTTT	CASSPPGRGGRNTIYF
TRBJ2-7	few	TRBV27	TRBD1	TGTGCCAGCAGTCTGGGACAGGGGGCCTACGAGCAGTACTTC	CASSLGQGAYEQYF
TRBJ2-5	NA	TRBV4-1	TRBD2	TGCGCCAGCAGCCAAGAGACTAGCGGGCGAGAGACCCAGTACTTC	CASSQETSGRETQYF
TRBJ2-7	NA	TRBV5-1	TRBD2	TGCGCCAGCAGCCACTATAGCGGGGATACCTACGAGCAGTACTTC	CASSHYSGDTYEQYF
TRBJ1-1	NA	TRBV7-3	TRBD1	TGTGCCAGCAGCTTCCCCGGGACAGACCCTTTCTTT	CASSFPGTDPFF
TRBJ2-5	NA	TRBV5-1	NA	TGCGCCAGCAGCATTCAGGGGACGGAAGAGACCCAGTACTTC	CASSIQGTEETQYF
TRBJ2-2	NA	TRBV5-1	TRBD1	TGCGCCAGCAGCGGCGGGACAGGGGAAACCGGGGAGCTGTTTTTT	CASSGGTGETGELFF
TRBJ1-6	NA	TRBV2	TRBD1	TGTGCCAGCACGGAAAGGGGGCTACCGTATTATAATTCACCCCTCCACTTT	CASTERGLPYYNSPLHF
TRBJ1-5	NA	TRBV6-6	NA	TGTGCCAGCAGTCTCTGGAGGGCTGGTAGCAATCAGCCCCAGCATTTT	CASSLWRAGSNQPQHF
TRBJ1-2	NA	TRBV5-6	NA	TGTGCCAGCAGCCATAAATACAGGAGACCCCCCTATGGCTACACCTTC	CASSHKYRRPPYGYTF
TRBJ1-5	few	TRBV5-6	NA	TGTGCCAGCAGTACGACAGTTAAAGGGCCCCAGCATTTT	CASSTTVKGPQHF
TRBJ2-1	NA	TRBV5-1	NA	TGCGCCAGCAGCTTGGGTCGGAGAGGGCTGTCCTACAATGAGCAGTTCTTC	CASSLGRRGLSYNEQFF
TRBJ1-6	NA	TRBV6-5	TRBD1	TGTGCCAGCAGTTACTTGCCAGGGGGTAATTCACCCCTCCACTTT	CASSYLPGGNSPLHF
TRBJ2-1	few	TRBV29-1	TRBD1	TGCAGCGCCGAACAGGGGAATGAGCAGTTCTTC	CSAEQGNEQFF
TRBJ2-7	NA	TRBV11-2	NA	TGTGCCAGCAGCTATCCCAAGAGGAGCTCCTACGAGCAGTACTTC	CASSYPKRSSYEQYF
TRBJ1-2	NA	TRBV7-9	NA	TGTGCCAGCAGCTCTTGGGAGGGGCCGGTGGATGGCTACACCTTC	CASSSWEGPVDGYTF
TRBJ1-2	NA	TRBV20-1	NA	TGCAGGGCCCCCCGCAACTATGGCTACACCTTC	CRAPRNYGYTF
TRBJ2-3	NA	TRBV4-3	NA	TGCGCCAGCAGCCGTCGGTCTCACAGTCCCACAGATACGCAGTATTTT	CASSRRSHSPTDTQYF
TRBJ2-7	NA	TRBV7-8	NA	TGTGCCAGCACCATGCTAAGAGGAGTCGTCGTTTCCTACGAGCAGTACTTC	CASTMLRGVVVSYEQYF
TRBJ2-7	NA	TRBV19	NA	TGTGCCAGTAGTATAGACCCCGGGAGCTCCTACGAGCAGTACTTC	CASSIDPGSSYEQYF
TRBJ2-3	NA	TRBV13	NA	TGTGCCAGCAGCTTAGCCGGGACAACCACTTGGGGCACAGATACGCAGTATTTT	CASSLAGTTTWGTDTQYF
TRBJ1-3	NA	TRBV4-3	TRBD1	TGCGCCAGCAGCCAAGAGTGGGACAGGGGCTCTGGAAACACCATATATTTT	CASSQEWDRGSGNTIYF
TRBJ1-2	NA	TRBV29-1	TRBD1	TGCAGCGTCCTCCGAACTGGACAGGGTAAAGACTATGGCTACACCTTC	CSVLRTGQGKDYGYTF
TRBJ1-6	NA	TRBV18	TRBD1	TGTGCCAGCTCACCGGGACAGGTGATCCATTCACCCCTCCACTTT	CASSPGQVIHSPLHF
TRBJ1-4	NA	TRBV12-5	NA	TGTGCTAGTGGTTTGGTAGCTCCCCCGGGGAGGGGAATTGTTAGAAATGAAAAACTGTTTTTT	CASGLVAPPGRGIVRNEKLFF
TRBJ2-3	NA	TRBV5-1	NA	TGCGCCAGCAGCTTGGAGGTAGCAACAGATACGCAGTATTTT	CASSLEVATDTQYF
TRBJ1-2	once	TRBV2	TRBD1	TGTGCCAGCAGTGCCGGGACAGGAGCGAGTGGCTACACCTTC	CASSAGTGASGYTF
TRBJ2-1	NA	TRBV7-2	TRBD2	TGTGCCAGCAGCTTGGGTTTGGCGGGGGGGCTTTTCAATGAGCAGTTCTTC	CASSLGLAGGLFNEQFF
TRBJ1-2	NA	TRBV10-3	NA	TGTGCCATCAGTGAAAGGTCCGGCAGGGTCGGCTATGGCTACACCTTC	CAISERSGRVGYGYTF
TRBJ2-5	NA	TRBV5-4	TRBD2	TGTGCCAGCAACCCGGGGGGTCAAGAGACCCAGTACTTC	CASNPGGQETQYF
TRBJ2-2	NA	TRBV27	TRBD1	TGTGCCACCAGGGGGTACAGGGAAACCGGGGAGCTGTTTTTT	CATRGYRETGELFF
TRBJ2-5	NA	TRBV15	TRBD2	TGTGCCACCAGCAGAGATCATAGCGGGCAAGAGACCCAGTACTTC	CATSRDHSGQETQYF